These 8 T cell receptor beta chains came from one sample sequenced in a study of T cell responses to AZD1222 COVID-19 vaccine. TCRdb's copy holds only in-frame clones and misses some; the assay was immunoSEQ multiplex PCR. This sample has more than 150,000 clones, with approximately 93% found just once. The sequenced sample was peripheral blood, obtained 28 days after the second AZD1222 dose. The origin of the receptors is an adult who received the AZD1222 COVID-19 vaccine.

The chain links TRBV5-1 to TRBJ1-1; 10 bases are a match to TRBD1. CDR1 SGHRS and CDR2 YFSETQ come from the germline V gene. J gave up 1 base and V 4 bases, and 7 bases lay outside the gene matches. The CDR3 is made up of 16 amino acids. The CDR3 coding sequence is TGCGCCAGCAGCCCCGGGACAGGGGTTGGGAACACTGAAGCTTTCTTT. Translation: CASSPGTGVGNTEAFF.

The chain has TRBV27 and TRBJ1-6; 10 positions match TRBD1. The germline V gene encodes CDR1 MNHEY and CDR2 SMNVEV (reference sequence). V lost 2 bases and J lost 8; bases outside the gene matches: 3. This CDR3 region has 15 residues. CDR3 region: CASSLGTGADSPLHF. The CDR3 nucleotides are TGTGCCAGCAGTTTAGGGACAGGGGCTGATTCACCCCTCCACTTT.

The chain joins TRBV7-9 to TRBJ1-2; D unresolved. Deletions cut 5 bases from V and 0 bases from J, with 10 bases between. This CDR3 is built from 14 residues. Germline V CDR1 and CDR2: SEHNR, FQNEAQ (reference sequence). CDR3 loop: CASSVDKANYGYTF. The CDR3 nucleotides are TGTGCCAGCAGCGTCGACAAAGCTAACTATGGCTACACCTTC.

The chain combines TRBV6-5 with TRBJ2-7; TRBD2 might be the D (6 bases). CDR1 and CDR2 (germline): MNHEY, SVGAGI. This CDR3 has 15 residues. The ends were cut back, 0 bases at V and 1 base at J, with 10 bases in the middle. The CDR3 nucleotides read TGTGCCAGCAGTTACTCTCGCGGGGATTCCTACGAGCAGTACTTC. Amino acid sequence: CASSYSRGDSYEQYF.

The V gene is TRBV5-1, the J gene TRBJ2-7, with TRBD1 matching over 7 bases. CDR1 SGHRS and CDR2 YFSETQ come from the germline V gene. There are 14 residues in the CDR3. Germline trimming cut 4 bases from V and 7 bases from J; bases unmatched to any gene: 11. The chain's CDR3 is CASSNTGDTNEQYF. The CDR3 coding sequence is TGCGCCAGCAGCAATACAGGGGACACTAATGAGCAGTACTTC.

The CDR3 DNA reads as TGTGCCAGCTCACCCCCCGGGCTAACGACCTACGAGCAGTACTTC. It translates to CASSPPGLTTYEQYF. This chain connects TRBV18 to TRBJ2-7; D is undetermined. Germline loops: CDR1 KGHSH, CDR2 LQKENI. Trimming pared 3 bases from V and 2 bases from J, leaving 14 bases between. The CDR3 consists of 15 residues.

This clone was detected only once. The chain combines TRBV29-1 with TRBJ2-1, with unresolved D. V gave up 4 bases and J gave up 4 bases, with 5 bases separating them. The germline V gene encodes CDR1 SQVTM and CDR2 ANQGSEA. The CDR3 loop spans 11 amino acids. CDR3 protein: CSVAGYNEQFF. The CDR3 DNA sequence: TGCAGCGTTGCAGGATACAATGAGCAGTTCTTC.

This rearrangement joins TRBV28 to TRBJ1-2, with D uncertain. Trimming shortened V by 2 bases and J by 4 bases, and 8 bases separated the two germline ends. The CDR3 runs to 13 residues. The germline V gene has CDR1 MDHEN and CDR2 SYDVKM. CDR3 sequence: CASSLLGGYGYTF. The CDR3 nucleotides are TGTGCCAGCAGTTTACTCGGCGGCTATGGCTACACCTTC.